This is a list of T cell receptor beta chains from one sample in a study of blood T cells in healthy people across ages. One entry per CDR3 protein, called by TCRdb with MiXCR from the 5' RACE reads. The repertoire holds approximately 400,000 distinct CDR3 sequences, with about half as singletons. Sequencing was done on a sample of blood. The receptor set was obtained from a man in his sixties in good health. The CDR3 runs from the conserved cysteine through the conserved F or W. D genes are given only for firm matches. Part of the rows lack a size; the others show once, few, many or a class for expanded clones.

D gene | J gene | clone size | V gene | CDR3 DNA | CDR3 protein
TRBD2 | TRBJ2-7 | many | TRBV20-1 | TGCAGTGCTTCCCTGGGGCTAGCGGGAGGAACTTACGAGCAGTACTTC | CSASLGLAGGTYEQYF
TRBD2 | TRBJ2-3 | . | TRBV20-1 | TGCAGTGCTAGAGAGTCTAGCGGGAGGGCCCGGGGTCGTACGCAGTATTTT | CSARESSGRARGRTQYF
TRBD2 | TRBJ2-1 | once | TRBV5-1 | TGCGCCAGCAGCAGAGGACTAGCGGGAGGGCCGGGTGAGCAGTTCTTC | CASSRGLAGGPGEQFF
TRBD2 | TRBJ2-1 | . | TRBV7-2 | TGTGCCAGCAGCCCTGTCGGGGGACTAGCGGGAGGGGGCTGGTTCTTC | CASSPVGGLAGGGWFF
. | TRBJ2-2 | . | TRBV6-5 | TGTGCCAGCAGTTACGATTCACTAGTTTCCGGGGAGCTGTTTTTT | CASSYDSLVSGELFF
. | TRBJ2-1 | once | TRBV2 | TGTGCCAGCAAGGACTGGCCCCAAAGTGGTGAGCAGTTCTTC | CASKDWPQSGEQFF
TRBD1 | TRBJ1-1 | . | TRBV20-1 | TGCAGTGCTAAAGGGTTGGCAGGGGGGAACACTGAAGCTTTCTTT | CSAKGLAGGNTEAFF
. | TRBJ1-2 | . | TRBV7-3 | TGTGCCAGCAGCCCAGACGGGGGTGTATATGGCTACACCTTC | CASSPDGGVYGYTF
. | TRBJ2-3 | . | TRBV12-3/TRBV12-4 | TGTGCCAGCAGTTTAAGTGACCTCACAGATACGCAGTATTTT | CASSLSDLTDTQYF
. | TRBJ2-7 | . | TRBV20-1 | TGCAGTGCTAGGCGGGACACTTCCTCCTACGAGCAGTACTTC | CSARRDTSSYEQYF
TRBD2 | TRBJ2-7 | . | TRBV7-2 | TGTGCCAGCAGGTTGGACTTAGCGGGGCAGAATGAGCAGTACTTC | CASRLDLAGQNEQYF
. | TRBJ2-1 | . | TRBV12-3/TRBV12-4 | TGTGCCAGCAGTTTATTCTTCGGCAATGAGCAGTTCTTC | CASSLFFGNEQFF
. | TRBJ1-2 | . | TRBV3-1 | TGTGCCAGCAGCCAACCCCGGGGAGGGGCCTATGGCTACACCTTC | CASSQPRGGAYGYTF
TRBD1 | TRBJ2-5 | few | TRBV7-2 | TGTGCCAGCAGCCGGGGACAGACAAAAGAGACCCAGTACTTC | CASSRGQTKETQYF
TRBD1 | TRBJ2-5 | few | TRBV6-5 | TGTGCCAGCAGTTCATCACAGGGGGCGCGGGAGACCCAGTACTTC | CASSSSQGARETQYF
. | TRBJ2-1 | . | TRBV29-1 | TGCAGCGTTGAGGACGCTCTTTACAATGAGCAGTTCTTC | CSVEDALYNEQFF
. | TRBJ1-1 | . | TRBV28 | TGTGCCAGCAGTTCCTTCCGGGGCTACCCTGTCGATGCTTTCTTT | CASSSFRGYPVDAFF
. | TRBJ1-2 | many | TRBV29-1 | TGCAGCGTCCCGCGTACAGGGCGAGGAGGCTACACCTTC | CSVPRTGRGGYTF
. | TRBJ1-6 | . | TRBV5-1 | TGCGCCAGCAGCCCTTGGACAGTCGCTAATTCACCCCTCCACTTT | CASSPWTVANSPLHF
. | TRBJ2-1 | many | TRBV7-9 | TGTGCCAGCAGCTTAGGTAGCTCCTACAATGAGCAGTTCTTC | CASSLGSSYNEQFF
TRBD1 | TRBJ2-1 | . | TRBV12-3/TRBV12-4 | TGTGCCAGCAGTTCTAGGACAGGGGTTACCCACAATGAGCAGTTCTTC | CASSSRTGVTHNEQFF
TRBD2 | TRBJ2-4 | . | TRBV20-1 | TGCAGTGCTAGAGAGGGTAGCGGGGGGGATTTAAACATTCAGTACTTC | CSAREGSGGDLNIQYF
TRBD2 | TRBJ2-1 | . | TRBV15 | TGTGCCACCAGCCCACGGGAGGAGTGGAGCTACTCCTACAAGGAGCAGTTCTTC | CATSPREEWSYSYKEQFF
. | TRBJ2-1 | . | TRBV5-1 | TGCGCCAGCAGCCTTGGACCCCCTCGGGGTGAGCAGTTCTTC | CASSLGPPRGEQFF
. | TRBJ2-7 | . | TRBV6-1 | TGTGCCAGCAGTGAACAAGGAGGCGAGCAGTACTTC | CASSEQGGEQYF
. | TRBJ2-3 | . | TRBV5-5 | TGTGCCAGCAGCGTTATCTTGTATGGGGATACGCAGTATTTT | CASSVILYGDTQYF
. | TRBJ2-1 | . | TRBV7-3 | TGTGCCAGCAGCTTGACGACAGGCTACAACAATGAGCAGTTCTTC | CASSLTTGYNNEQFF
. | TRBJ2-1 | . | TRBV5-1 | TGCGCCAGCAGTGGAATGACAGGTTCTTACAATGAGCAGTTCTTC | CASSGMTGSYNEQFF
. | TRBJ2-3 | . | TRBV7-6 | TGTGCCAGCAGCTTAGAGTTGCGAAACACAGATACGCAGTATTTT | CASSLELRNTDTQYF
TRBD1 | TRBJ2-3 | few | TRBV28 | TGTGCCAGCAGTGACCGGGACAGGGGGCGAGTCACAGATACGCAGTATTTT | CASSDRDRGRVTDTQYF